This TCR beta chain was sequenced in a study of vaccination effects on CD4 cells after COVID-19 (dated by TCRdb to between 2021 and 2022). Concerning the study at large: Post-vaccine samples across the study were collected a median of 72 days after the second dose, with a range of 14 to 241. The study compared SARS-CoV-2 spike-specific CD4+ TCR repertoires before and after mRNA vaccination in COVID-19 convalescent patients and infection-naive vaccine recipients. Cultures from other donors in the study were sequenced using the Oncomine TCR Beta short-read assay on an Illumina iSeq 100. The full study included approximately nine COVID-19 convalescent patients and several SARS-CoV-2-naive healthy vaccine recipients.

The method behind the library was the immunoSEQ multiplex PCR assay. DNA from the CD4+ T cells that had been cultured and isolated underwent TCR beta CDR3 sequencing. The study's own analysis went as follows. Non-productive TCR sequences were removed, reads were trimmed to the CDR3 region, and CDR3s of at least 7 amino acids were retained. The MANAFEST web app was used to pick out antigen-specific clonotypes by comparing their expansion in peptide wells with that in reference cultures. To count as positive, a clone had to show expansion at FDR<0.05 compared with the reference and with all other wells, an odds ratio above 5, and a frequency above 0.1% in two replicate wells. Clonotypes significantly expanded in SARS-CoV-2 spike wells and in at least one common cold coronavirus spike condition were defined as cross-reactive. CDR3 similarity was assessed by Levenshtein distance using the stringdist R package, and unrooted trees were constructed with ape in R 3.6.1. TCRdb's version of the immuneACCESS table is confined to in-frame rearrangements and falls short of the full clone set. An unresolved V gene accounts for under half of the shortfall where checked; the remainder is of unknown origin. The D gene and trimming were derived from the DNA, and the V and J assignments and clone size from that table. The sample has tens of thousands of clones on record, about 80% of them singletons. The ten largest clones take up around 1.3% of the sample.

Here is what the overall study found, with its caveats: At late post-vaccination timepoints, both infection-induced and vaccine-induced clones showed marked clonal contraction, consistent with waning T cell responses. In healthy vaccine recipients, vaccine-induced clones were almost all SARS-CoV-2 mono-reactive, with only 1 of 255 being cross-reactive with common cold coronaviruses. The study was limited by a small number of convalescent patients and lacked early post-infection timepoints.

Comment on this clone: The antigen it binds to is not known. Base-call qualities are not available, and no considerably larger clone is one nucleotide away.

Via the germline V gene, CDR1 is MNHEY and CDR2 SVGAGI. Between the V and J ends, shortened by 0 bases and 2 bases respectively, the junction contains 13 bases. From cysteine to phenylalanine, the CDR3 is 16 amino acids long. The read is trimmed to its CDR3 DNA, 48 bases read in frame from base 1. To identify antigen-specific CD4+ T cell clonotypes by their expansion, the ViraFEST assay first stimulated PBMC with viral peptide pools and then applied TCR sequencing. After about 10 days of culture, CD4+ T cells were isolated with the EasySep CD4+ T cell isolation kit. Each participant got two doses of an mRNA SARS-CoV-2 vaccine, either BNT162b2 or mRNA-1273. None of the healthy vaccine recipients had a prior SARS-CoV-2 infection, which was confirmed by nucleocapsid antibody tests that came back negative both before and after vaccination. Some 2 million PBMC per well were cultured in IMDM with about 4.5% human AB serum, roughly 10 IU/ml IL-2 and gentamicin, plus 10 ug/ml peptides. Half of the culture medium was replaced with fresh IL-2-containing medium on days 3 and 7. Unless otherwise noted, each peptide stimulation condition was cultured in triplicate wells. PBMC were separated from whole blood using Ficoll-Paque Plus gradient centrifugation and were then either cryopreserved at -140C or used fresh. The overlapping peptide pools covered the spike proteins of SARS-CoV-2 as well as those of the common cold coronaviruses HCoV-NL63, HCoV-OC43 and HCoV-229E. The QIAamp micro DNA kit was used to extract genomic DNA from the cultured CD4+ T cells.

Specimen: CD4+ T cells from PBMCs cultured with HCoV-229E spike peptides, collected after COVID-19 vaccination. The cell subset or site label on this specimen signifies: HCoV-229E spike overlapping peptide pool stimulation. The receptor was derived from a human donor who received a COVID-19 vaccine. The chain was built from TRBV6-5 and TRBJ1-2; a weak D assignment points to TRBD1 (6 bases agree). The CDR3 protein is CASSYSLGTTNYGYTF. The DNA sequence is TGTGCCAGCAGTTACTCGTTAGGGACAACAAACTATGGCTACACCTTC.